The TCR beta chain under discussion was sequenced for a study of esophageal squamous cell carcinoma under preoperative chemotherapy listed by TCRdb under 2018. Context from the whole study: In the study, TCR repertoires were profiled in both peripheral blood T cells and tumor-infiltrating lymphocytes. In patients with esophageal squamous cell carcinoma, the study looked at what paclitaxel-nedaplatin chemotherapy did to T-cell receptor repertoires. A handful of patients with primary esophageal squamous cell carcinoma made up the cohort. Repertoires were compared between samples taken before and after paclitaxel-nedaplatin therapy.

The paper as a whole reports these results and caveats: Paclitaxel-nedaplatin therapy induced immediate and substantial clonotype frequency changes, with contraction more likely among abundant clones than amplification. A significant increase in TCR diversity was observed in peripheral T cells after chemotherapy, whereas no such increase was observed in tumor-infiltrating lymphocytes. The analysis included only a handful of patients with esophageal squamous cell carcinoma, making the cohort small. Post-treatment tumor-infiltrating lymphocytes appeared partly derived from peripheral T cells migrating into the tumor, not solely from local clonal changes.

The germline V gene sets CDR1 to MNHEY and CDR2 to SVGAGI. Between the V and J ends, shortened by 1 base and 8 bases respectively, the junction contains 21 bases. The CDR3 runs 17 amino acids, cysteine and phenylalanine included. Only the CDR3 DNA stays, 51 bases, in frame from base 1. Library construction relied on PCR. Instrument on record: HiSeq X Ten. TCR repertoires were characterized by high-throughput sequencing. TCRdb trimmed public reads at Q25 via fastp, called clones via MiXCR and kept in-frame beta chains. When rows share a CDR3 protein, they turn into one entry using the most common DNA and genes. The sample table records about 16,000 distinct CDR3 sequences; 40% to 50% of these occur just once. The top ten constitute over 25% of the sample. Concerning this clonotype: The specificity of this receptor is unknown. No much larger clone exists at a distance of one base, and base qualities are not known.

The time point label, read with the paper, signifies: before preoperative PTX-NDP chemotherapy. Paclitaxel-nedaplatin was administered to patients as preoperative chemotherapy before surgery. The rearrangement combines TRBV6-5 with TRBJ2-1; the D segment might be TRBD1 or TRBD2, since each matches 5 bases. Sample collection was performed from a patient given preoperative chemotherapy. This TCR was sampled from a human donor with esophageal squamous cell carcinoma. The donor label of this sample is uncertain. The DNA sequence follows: TGTGCCAGCAGTTACTGGGGCGGGCAAAACCCGAGTGATGAGCAGTTCTTC. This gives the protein CASSYWGGQNPSDEQFF.